The clone carrying this T cell receptor (beta chain) was detected only a few times. Germline assignment: CDR1 SQVTM and CDR2 ANQGSEA. The junction had 7 bases not matched to a gene; V was cut back by 2 bases and J by 5 bases. The CDR3 is 14 amino acids. TCRdb passed the RT-PCR reads through MiXCR, listing each CDR3 protein once. The table lists fewer than 800,000 distinct CDR3 sequences, approximately 15% of them singletons, with 3.6% in the top ten. The J gene is TRBJ2-5, the V gene TRBV29-1; TRBD1 matches at 8 bases. The TCR originated in a female donor in good health, serving as a healthy control. Input material: memory CD4+ T cells from blood. CDR3 residues: CSVEIQGARETQYF. CDR3 DNA sequence: TGCAGCGTTGAAATTCAGGGGGCAAGGGAGACCCAGTACTTC. The full variable domain, in which reference TRBV29-1 and TRBJ2-5 provide the parts outside the CDR3, is SAVISQKPSRDICQRGTSLTIQCQVDSQVTMMFWYRQQPGQSLTLIATANQGSEATYESGFVIDKFPISRPNLTFSTLTVSNMSPEDSSIYLCSVEIQGARETQYFGPGTRLLVL.